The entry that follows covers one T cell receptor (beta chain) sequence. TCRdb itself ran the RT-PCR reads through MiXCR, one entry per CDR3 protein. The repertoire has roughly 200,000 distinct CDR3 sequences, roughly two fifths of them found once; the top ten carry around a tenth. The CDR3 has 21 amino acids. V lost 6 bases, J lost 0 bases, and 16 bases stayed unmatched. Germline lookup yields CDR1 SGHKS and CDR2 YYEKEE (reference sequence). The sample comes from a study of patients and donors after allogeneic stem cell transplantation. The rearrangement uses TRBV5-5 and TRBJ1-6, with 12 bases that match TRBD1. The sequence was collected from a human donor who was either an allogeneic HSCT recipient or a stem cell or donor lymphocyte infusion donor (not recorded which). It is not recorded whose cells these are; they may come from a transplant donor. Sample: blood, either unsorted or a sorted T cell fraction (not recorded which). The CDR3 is CASTPLLGTGGRSSYNSPLHF. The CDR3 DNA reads TGTGCCAGCACCCCCCTTCTCGGGACAGGGGGCCGAAGCTCCTATAATTCACCCCTCCACTTT.